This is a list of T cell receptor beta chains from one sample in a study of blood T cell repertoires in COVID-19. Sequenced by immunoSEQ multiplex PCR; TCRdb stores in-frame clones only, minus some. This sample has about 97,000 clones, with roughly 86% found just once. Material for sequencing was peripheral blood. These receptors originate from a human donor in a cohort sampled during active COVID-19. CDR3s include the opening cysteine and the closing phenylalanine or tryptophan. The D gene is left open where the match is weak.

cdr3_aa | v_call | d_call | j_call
CASSIDRARTEAFF | TRBV7-2 | TRBD1 | TRBJ1-1
CASSYSMYGDSTPYEQYF | TRBV6-2/TRBV6-3 | - | TRBJ2-7
CAIQNDRGPDEQYF | TRBV7-9 | TRBD1 | TRBJ2-7
CASSYKTRSRGTQYF | TRBV6-2/TRBV6-3 | - | TRBJ2-5
CASRRAVFDEQYF | TRBV11-2 | - | TRBJ2-7
CATRTSGSYEQYF | TRBV15 | TRBD2 | -
CASSLDSLALNTEAFF | TRBV5-5 | - | TRBJ1-1
CASSPNRDPNYGYTF | TRBV18 | - | TRBJ1-2
CAISGVGAVNTEAFF | TRBV10-3 | - | TRBJ1-1
CASRAAGGYRELFF | TRBV5-8 | - | TRBJ2-2
CASSPRGYNEQFF | TRBV9 | - | TRBJ2-1
CASSKQGNTGELFF | TRBV11-2 | - | TRBJ2-2
CASSPRLAGGDTQYF | TRBV28 | TRBD2 | TRBJ2-3
CASSQDRGLASEAFF | TRBV4-3 | TRBD1 | TRBJ1-1
CASSGRLGFTDTQYF | TRBV5-4 | - | TRBJ2-3
CASSPDTGELFF | TRBV18 | - | TRBJ2-2
CASSHDFGELFF | TRBV12-3/TRBV12-4 | - | TRBJ2-2
CSVEVQRTYEQYF | TRBV29-1 | - | TRBJ2-7
CASKLQGEETQYF | TRBV6-5 | TRBD1 | TRBJ2-5
CASTNRHIANYGYTF | TRBV6-5 | - | TRBJ1-2
CASSSDSDNSYEQYF | TRBV6-2/TRBV6-3 | - | TRBJ2-7
CASSFGHEQYF | TRBV11-2 | - | TRBJ2-7
CASSYPQGSEEQFF | TRBV6-2/TRBV6-3 | - | TRBJ2-1
CSVSIIGQGWGYTF | TRBV29-1 | TRBD1 | TRBJ1-2
CTSSHQTDREGTDTQYF | TRBV1 | - | TRBJ2-3
CASRQDRGGDTQYF | TRBV2 | TRBD1 | TRBJ2-3
CSVEGGVDNEQFF | TRBV29-1 | - | TRBJ2-1
CASSEGGSLRWQYF | TRBV6-1 | - | TRBJ2-7
CASSQESTTEQYF | TRBV3-1/TRBV3-2 | - | TRBJ2-7
CASSFTGTYEQYF | TRBV11-2 | - | TRBJ2-7
CASSQGRESGELFF | TRBV3-1/TRBV3-2 | - | TRBJ2-2
CASSLVTASGAYEQYF | TRBV7-9 | TRBD2 | TRBJ2-7
CATSDSGAQYGYTF | TRBV24-1 | - | TRBJ1-2
CASSSGTGSYNEQFF | TRBV6-5 | TRBD1 | TRBJ2-1
CASSRSGGDEQYF | TRBV18 | - | TRBJ2-7
CASSRTSLTYEQYF | TRBV6-6 | TRBD2 | TRBJ2-7
CASSLGTEANYGYTF | TRBV7-8 | - | TRBJ1-2
CASSAHGRAEAFF | TRBV11-1 | - | TRBJ1-1
CASSEELAGAGEQYF | TRBV6-1 | TRBD2 | TRBJ2-7
CASSLTSAGYTF | TRBV11-2 | - | TRBJ1-2
CASSLEARGSTDTQYF | TRBV5-1 | TRBD1 | TRBJ2-3
CAISESTSMSGGNPQYF | TRBV10-3 | - | TRBJ2-3
CASEPSHTGELFF | TRBV6-5 | - | TRBJ2-2
CASSVEPGSGYGYTF | TRBV9 | - | TRBJ1-2
CASSQGTGTAGGSGANVLTF | TRBV4-3 | - | TRBJ2-6
CAISPQYYEQYF | TRBV10-3 | - | TRBJ2-7
CASSLVADTQYF | TRBV5-1 | - | TRBJ2-3
CASTTWAGGRNEQFF | TRBV5-4 | TRBD2 | TRBJ2-1